Given below is one T cell receptor (beta chain) in context. The record originates from a study of shared clonotypes between healthy human individuals. Sequencing used immunoSEQ multiplex PCR; TCRdb keeps in-frame clones, though not all of them. The table lists roughly 640,000 clones, almost 97% of them singletons. Germline CDR1 and CDR2: MDHEN and SYDVKM. The CDR3 loop spans 14 amino acids. The TCR originated in a woman aged 25 to 39 in good health. The chain carries TRBV28 and TRBJ2-5, with 11 bases fitting TRBD2. The J call may be faulty, since TRBJ2-7 better matches the DNA end. The sample was naive CD4+ T cells sorted from blood. Documented subset: CD45RA+ positively selected. CDR3 sequence (DNA): TGTGCCAGCAGGGTAGCGGGAGGGTACTACGAGCAGTACTTC. This encodes CASRVAGGYYEQYF.